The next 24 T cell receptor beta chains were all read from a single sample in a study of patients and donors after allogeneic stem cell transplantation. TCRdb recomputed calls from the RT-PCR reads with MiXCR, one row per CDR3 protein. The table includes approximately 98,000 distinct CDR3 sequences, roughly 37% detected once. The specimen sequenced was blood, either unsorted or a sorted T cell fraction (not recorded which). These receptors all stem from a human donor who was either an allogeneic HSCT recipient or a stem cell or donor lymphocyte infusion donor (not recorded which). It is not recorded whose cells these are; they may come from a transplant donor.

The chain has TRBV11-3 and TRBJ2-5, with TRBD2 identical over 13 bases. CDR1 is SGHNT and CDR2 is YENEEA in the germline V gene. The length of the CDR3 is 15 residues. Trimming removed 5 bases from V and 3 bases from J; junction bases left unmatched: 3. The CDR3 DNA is TGTGCCAGCAGCAACGGACTAGCGGGAGAAGAGACCCAGTACTTC. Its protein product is CASSNGLAGEETQYF.

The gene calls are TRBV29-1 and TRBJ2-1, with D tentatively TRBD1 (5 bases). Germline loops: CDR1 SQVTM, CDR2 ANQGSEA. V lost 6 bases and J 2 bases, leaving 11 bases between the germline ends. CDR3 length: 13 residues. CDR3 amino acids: CSVFQGPYNEQFF. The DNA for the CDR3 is TGCAGCGTATTTCAGGGTCCCTACAATGAGCAGTTCTTC.

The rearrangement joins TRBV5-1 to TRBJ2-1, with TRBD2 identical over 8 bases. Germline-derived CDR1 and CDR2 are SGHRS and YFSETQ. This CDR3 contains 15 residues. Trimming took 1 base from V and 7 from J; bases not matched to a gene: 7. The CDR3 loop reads CASSLSSGRGNEQFF. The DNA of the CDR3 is TGCGCCAGCAGCTTGTCTTCCGGGAGGGGGAATGAGCAGTTCTTC. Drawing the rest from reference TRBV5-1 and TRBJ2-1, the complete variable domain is KAGVTQTPRYLIKTRGQQVTLSCSPISGHRSVSWYQQTPGQGLQFLFEYFSETQRNKGNFPGRFSGRQFSNSRSEMNVSTLELGDSALYLCASSLSSGRGNEQFFGPGTRLTVL.

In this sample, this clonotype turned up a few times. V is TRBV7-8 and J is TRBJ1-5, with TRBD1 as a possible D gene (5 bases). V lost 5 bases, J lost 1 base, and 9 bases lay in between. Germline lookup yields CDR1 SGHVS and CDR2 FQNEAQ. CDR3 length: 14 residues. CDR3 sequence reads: CASSPGLSNQPQHF. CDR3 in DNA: TGTGCCAGCAGCCCAGGGTTAAGCAATCAGCCCCAGCATTTT.

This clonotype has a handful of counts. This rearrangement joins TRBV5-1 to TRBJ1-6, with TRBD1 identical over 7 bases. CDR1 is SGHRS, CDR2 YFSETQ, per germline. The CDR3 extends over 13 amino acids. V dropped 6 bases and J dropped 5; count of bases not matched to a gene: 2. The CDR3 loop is CASTGTDNSPLHF. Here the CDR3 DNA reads TGCGCCAGCACGGGGACAGATAATTCACCCCTCCACTTT.

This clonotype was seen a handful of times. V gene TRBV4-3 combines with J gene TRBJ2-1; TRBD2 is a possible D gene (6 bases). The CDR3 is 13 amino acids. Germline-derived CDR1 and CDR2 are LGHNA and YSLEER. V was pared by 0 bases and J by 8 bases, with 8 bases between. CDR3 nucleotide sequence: TGCGCCAGCAGCCAAGAAAGCGGGTATGAGCAGTTCTTC. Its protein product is CASSQESGYEQFF.

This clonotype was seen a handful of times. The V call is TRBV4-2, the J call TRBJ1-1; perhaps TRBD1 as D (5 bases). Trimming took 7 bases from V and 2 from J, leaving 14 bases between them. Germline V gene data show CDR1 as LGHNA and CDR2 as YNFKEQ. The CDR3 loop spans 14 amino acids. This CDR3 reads CASTSGRPNTEAFF. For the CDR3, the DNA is TGTGCCAGCACCTCGGGACGGCCCAACACTGAAGCTTTCTTT.

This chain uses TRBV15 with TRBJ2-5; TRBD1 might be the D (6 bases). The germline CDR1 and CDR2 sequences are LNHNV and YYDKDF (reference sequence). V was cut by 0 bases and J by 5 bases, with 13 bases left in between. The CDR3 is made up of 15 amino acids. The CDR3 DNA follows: TGTGCCACCAGCAGAGACGCAGGGGAAGAGGAGACCCAGTACTTC. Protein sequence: CATSRDAGEEETQYF.

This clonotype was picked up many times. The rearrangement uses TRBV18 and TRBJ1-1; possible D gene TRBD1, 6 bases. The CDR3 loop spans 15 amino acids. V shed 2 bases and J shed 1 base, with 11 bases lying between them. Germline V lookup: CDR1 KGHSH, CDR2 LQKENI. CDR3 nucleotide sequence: TGTGCCAGCTCACCATTAGGACAGCAGAACACTGAAGCTTTCTTT. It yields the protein CASSPLGQQNTEAFF. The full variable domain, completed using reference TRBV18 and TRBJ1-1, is NAGVMQNPRHLVRRRGQEARLRCSPMKGHSHVYWYRQLPEEGLKFMVYLQKENIIDESGMPKERFSAEFPKEGPSILRIQQVVRGDSAAYFCASSPLGQQNTEAFFGQGTRLTVV.

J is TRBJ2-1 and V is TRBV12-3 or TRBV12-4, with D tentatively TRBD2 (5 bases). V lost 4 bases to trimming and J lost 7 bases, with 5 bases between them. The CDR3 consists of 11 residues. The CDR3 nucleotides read TGTGCCAGCAGTTCGGGAAATGAGCAGTTCTTC. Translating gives CASSSGNEQFF.

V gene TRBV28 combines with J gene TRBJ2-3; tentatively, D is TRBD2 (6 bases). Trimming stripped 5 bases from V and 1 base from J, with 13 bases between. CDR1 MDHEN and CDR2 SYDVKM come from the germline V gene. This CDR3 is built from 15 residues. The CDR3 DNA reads TGTGCCAGCAGTCCGACTAGTTTTGGCACAGATACGCAGTATTTT. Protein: CASSPTSFGTDTQYF.

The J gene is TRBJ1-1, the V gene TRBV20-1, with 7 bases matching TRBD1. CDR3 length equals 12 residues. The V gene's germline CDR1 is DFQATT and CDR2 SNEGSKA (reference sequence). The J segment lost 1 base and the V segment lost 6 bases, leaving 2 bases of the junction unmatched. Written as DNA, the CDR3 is TGCAGTGCACCAGGGGGGAACACTGAAGCTTTCTTT. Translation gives CSAPGGNTEAFF.

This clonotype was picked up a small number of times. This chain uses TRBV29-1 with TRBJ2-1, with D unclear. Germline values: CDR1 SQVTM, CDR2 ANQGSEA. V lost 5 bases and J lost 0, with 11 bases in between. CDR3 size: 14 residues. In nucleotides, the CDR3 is TGCAGCGTTCTTAATAACCTCTCCTACAATGAGCAGTTCTTC. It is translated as CSVLNNLSYNEQFF.

The CDR3 DNA sequence: TGCAGTGCCGTAGCGGGTCCCTACGAGCAGTACTTC. Residues: CSAVAGPYEQYF. The rearrangement uses TRBV20-1 and TRBJ2-7, with 7 bases lining up with TRBD2. This CDR3 has 12 residues. After removal of 6 bases from V and 2 bases from J, the junction contained 4 bases not matched to a gene. Looked up from germline, CDR1 is DFQATT and CDR2 is SNEGSKA (reference sequence).

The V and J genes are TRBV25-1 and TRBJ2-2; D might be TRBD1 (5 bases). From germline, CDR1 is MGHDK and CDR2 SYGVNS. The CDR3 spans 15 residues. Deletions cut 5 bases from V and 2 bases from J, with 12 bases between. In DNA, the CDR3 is TGTGCCAGCAGTAAGGACAAGACAAACACCGGGGAGCTGTTTTTT. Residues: CASSKDKTNTGELFF.

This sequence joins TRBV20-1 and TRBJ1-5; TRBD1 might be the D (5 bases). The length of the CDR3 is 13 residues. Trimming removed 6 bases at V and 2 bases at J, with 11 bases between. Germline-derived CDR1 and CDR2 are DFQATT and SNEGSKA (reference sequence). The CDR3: CSAGSRGNQPQHF. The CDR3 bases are TGCAGTGCCGGGAGCAGGGGCAATCAGCCCCAGCATTTT.

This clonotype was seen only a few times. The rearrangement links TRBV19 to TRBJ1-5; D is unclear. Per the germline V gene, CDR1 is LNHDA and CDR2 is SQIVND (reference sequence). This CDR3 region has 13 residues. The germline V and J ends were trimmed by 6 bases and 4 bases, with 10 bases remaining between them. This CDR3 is CASSKDGNQPQHF. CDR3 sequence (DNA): TGTGCCAGTAGCAAGGACGGTAATCAGCCCCAGCATTTT.

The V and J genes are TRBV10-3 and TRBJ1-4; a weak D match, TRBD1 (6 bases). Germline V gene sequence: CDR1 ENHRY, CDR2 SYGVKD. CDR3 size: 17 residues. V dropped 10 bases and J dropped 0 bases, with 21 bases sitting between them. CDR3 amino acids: CATSKQGPYATNEKLFF. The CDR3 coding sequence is TGTGCCACCTCCAAACAGGGCCCTTATGCAACTAATGAAAAACTGTTTTTT.

This CDR3 reads CASGVTDTQYF. In DNA, the CDR3 is TGTGCCAGTGGCGTGACAGATACGCAGTATTTT. The chain employs TRBV19 and TRBJ2-3; D gene unclear. Trimming shortened V by 8 bases and J by 3 bases, and 6 bases separated the two germline ends. Germline V CDR1 and CDR2: LNHDA, SQIVND (reference sequence). This CDR3 has 11 residues.

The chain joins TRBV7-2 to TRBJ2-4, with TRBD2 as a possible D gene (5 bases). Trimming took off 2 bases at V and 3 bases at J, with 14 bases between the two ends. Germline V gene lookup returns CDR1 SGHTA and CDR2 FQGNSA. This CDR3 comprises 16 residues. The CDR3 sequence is CASSLFSEKIKNIQYF. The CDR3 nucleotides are TGTGCCAGCAGCTTATTTAGCGAAAAAATCAAAAACATTCAGTACTTC.

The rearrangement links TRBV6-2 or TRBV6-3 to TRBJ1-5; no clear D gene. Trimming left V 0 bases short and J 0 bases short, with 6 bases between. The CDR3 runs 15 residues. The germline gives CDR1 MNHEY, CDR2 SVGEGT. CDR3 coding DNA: TGTGCCAGCAGTTACTCAGGGAATAGCAATCAGCCCCAGCATTTT. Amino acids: CASSYSGNSNQPQHF.

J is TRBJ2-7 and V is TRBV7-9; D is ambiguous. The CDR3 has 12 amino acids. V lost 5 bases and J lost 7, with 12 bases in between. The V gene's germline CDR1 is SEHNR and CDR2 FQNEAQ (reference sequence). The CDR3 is CASSVIVKEQYF. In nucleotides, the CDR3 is TGTGCCAGCAGCGTGATAGTAAAAGAGCAGTACTTC.

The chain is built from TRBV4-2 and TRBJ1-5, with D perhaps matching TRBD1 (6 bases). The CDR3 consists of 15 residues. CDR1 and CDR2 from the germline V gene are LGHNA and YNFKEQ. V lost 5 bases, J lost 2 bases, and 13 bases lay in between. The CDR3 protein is CASSSTGRGNQPQHF. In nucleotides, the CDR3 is TGTGCCAGCAGCAGTACAGGGAGAGGCAATCAGCCCCAGCATTTT.

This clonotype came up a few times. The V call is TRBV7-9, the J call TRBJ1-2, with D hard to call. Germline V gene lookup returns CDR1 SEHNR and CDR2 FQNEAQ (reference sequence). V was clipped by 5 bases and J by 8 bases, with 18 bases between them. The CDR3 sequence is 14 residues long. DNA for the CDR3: TGTGCCAGCAGCCCACAACCGAACATGGAAGGCTACACCTTC. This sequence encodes CASSPQPNMEGYTF.